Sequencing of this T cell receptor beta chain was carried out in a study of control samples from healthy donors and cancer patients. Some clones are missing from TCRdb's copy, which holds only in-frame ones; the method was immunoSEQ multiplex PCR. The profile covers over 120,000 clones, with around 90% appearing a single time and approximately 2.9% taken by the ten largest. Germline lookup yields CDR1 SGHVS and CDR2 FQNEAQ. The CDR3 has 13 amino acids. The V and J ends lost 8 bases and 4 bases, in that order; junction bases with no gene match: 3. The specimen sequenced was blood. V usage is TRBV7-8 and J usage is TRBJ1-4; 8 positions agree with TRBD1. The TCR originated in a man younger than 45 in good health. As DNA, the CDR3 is TGTGCCAGCCGGGGACAGGTTAATGAAAAACTGTTTTTT. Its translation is CASRGQVNEKLFF.